One and the same sample provided the 9 T cell receptor beta chains below, sequenced in a study of neurological immune-mediated disorders. A single record per CDR3 protein comes from TCRdb applying MiXCR to the 5' RACE reads. The sample lists about 46,000 distinct CDR3 sequences, about 2% occurring once. Material for sequencing was PBMCs. The source of these receptors is a woman between 40 and 55 years old with multiple sclerosis.

This clonotype was recorded at least ten times. The chain employs TRBV11-2 and TRBJ1-2; tentative D call: TRBD1 (6 bases). The V and J ends lost 3 bases and 4 bases respectively, with 15 bases between them. From germline, CDR1 is SGHAT and CDR2 FQNNGV. The CDR3 runs 15 residues. The CDR3 bases are TGTGCCAGCAGCTTGGGTGACAGGTTTGGCTATGGCTACACCTTC. It encodes CASSLGDRFGYGYTF.

This clonotype was detected ten times or more. This chain connects TRBV5-1 to TRBJ2-7; 9 nucleotides align to TRBD1. The CDR3 is 16 amino acids. V shed 2 bases, J shed 5 bases, and the junction held 11 bases outside the gene matches. Germline V CDR1 and CDR2: SGHRS, YFSETQ. This chain's CDR3 is CASSFTPAQGADEQYF. CDR3 in DNA: TGCGCCAGCAGCTTCACGCCAGCACAGGGGGCCGACGAGCAGTACTTC.

This clonotype was seen ten or more times. The chain is built from TRBV20-1 and TRBJ2-3; D is possibly TRBD2 (6 bases). Germline V CDR1 and CDR2: DFQATT, SNEGSKA (reference sequence). Trimming removed 3 bases from V and 1 base from J, with 17 bases in between. The CDR3 is 16 amino acids. In DNA form, the CDR3 reads TGCAGTGCTAGGGGGGGTGGCCGGGGACGCACAGATACGCAGTATTTT. Protein: CSARGGGRGRTDTQYF.

This clonotype was recorded at least ten times. This chain uses TRBV5-1 with TRBJ2-3; 9 nucleotides agree with TRBD1. The CDR3 is 17 amino acids. The germline CDR1 and CDR2 sequences are SGHRS and YFSETQ. V dropped 2 bases and J dropped 4; count of bases not matched to a gene: 11. As DNA, the CDR3 is TGCGCCAGCAGCTTTTGGACAGGGGATGCGGGCGCAGATACGCAGTATTTT. Its protein is CASSFWTGDAGADTQYF.

This clonotype was counted many times. The chain couples TRBV12-3 or TRBV12-4 to TRBJ1-1; the D is unclear. The CDR3 covers 13 residues. Trimming removed 3 bases from V and 0 bases from J, with 5 bases in between. The CDR3: CASSFGLNTEAFF. DNA for the CDR3: TGTGCCAGCAGTTTTGGCCTGAACACTGAAGCTTTCTTT.

The sample holds many counts of this clonotype. The chain recombines TRBV20-1 with TRBJ1-1; possibly TRBD1 for D (6 bases). Germline-derived CDR1 and CDR2 are DFQATT and SNEGSKA (reference sequence). The CDR3 is made up of 14 amino acids. V was cut by 0 bases and J by 2 bases, with 10 bases left in between. The CDR3 sequence is CSARETGLNTEAFF. The CDR3 bases are TGCAGTGCTAGAGAAACAGGGCTAAACACTGAAGCTTTCTTT.

The sample holds many counts of this clonotype. CDR3 protein: CASSLRAGVTFF. The CDR3 DNA sequence: TGTGCCAGCTCACTCAGGGCAGGGGTGACTTTCTTT. V usage is TRBV18 and J usage is TRBJ1-1; D possibly corresponds to TRBD1 (6 bases). The CDR3 covers 12 residues. Germline CDR1 is KGHSH and CDR2 is LQKENI. The germline V and J ends were trimmed by 4 bases and 12 bases, with 15 bases remaining between them.

This clonotype was observed at least ten times. The chain recombines TRBV11-2 with TRBJ1-4; no clear D gene. Per germline, CDR1 SGHAT and CDR2 FQNNGV. The germline V and J ends were trimmed by 0 bases and 8 bases, with 7 bases remaining between them. The CDR3 is 13 residues long. CDR3 sequence: CASSLDWAEKLFF. DNA of the CDR3: TGTGCCAGCAGCTTAGATTGGGCAGAAAAACTGTTTTTT. The full variable domain, in which reference TRBV11-2 and TRBJ1-4 provide the parts outside the CDR3, is EAGVAQSPRYKIIEKRQSVAFWCNPISGHATLYWYQQILGQGPKLLIQFQNNGVVDDSQLPKDRFSAERLKGVDSTLKIQPAKLEDSAVYLCASSLDWAEKLFFGSGTQLSVL.

This clonotype has at least ten counts. The chain joins TRBV5-1 to TRBJ1-2; no clear D. CDR1 is SGHRS, CDR2 YFSETQ, per germline. The length of the CDR3 is 15 residues. Deletions cut 0 bases from V and 0 bases from J, with 9 bases between. Written as DNA, the CDR3 is TGCGCCAGCAGCTTGGGTGCGGCAGCTAACTATGGCTACACCTTC. As protein: CASSLGAAANYGYTF.